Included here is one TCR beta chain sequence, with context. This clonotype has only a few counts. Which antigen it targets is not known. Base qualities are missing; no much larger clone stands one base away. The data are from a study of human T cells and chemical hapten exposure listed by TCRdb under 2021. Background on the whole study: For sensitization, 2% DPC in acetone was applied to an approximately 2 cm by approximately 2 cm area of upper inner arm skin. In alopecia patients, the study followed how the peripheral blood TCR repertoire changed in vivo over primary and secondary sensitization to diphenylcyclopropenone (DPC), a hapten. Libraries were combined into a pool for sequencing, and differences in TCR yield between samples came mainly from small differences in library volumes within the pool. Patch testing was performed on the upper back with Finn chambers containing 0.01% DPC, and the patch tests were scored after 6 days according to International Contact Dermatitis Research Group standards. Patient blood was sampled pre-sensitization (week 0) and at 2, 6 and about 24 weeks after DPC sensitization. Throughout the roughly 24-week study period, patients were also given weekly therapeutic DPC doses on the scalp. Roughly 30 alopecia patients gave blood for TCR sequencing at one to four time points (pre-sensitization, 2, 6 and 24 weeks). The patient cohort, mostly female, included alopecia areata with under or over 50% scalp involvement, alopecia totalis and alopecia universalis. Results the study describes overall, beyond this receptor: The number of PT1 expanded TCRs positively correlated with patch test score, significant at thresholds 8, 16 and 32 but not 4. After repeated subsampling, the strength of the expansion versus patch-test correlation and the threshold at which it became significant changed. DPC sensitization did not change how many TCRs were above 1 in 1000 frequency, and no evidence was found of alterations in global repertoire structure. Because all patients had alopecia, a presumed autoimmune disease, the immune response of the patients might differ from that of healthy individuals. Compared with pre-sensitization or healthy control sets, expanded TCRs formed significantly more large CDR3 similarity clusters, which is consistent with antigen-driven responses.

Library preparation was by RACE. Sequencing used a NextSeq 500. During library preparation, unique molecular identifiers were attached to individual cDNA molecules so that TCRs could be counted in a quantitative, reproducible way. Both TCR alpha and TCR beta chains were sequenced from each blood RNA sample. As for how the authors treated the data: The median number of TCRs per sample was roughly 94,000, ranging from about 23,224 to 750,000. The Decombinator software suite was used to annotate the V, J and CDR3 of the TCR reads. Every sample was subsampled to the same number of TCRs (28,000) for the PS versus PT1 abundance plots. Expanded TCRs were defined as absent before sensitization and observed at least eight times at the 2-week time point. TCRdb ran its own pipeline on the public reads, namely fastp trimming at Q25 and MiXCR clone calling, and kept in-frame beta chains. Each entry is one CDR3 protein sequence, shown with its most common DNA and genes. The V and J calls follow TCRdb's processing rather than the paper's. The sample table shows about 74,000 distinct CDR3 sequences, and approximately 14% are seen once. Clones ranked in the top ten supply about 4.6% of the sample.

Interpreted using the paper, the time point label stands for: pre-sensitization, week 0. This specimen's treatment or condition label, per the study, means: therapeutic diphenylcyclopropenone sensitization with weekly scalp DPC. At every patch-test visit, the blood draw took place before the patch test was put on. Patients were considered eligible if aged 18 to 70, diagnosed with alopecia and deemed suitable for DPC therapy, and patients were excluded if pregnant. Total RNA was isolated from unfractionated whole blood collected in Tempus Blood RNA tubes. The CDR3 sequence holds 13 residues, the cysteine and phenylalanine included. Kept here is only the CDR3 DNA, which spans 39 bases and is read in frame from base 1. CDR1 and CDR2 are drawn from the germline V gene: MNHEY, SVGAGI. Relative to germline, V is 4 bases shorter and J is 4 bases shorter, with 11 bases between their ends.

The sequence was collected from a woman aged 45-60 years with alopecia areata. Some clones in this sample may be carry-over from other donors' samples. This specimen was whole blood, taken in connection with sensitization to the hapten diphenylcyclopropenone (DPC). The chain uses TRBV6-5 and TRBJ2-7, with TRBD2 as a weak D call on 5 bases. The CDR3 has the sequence CASSSSPGYEQYF. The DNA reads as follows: TGTGCCAGCAGTTCGTCTCCGGGGTACGAGCAGTACTTC.